This T cell receptor (beta chain) comes out of a study of regulatory T cells in long-lasting Graves disease. Study-wide results and limits: Lower TCR diversity was seen in persistent Graves' patients than in newly diagnosed ones. Persistent cases favored TRBV28, TRBJ1-2 and TRBJ2-5. Relative to new patients (around 1,000), persistent patients exhibited greater sharing of public clonotypes (more than 2,500).

Arm-PCR of CDR3 regions and iRepertoire HTBI primers were used to build TCR beta libraries. Source study methods: Samples jointly harbored roughly 62 TRBV and 14 TRBJ segments. TCRdb re-analysed the multiplex PCR reads in MiXCR, keeping a single row per CDR3 protein. It is TCRdb's table, rather than the study itself, that gives the V and J calls and clone size. The profile shows 600,000 to 800,000 distinct CDR3 sequences, around 32% of them singletons. Only one count was recorded for this clonotype. No antigen is known for it. Stated time point: persistent/refractory GD, antithyroid drugs over 5 years with positive TRAb. RNA isolated from PBMCs was used to make the TCR library. The CDR3 runs to 14 residues. Trimming cost V 4 bases and J 8 bases; bases outside gene matches: 7. The V gene's germline CDR1 is ENHRY and CDR2 SYGVKD.

Sequences were derived from peripheral blood mononuclear cells (PBMCs), sampled when the disease was refractory, from a patient treated with antithyroid drugs. The chain carries TRBV10-3 and TRBJ2-1, with 8 bases aligning to TRBD2. The receptor was isolated from a female donor with Graves disease. CDR3 nucleotide sequence: TGTGCCATCAGTGGGATCGCGGGAGGCGATGAGCAGTTCTTC. It codes for CAISGIAGGDEQFF.